The 3 T cell receptor beta chains below were found in one sample sequenced in a study of a mutant IDH1 vaccine in newly diagnosed glioma (dated by TCRdb to about 2021). The time point label, read with the paper, signifies: baseline, week 1 (first vaccination visit). What this sample's treatment or condition label stands for: pre-vaccination baseline after standard-of-care therapy. Receptor libraries were prepared by the immunoSEQ multiplex PCR assay. Here the immuneACCESS table is served through TCRdb, limited to in-frame sequences with V and J called. Missing clones are a known gap in these copies; in checked studies unresolved V genes cover under half, and the rest lacks a known reason. This sample has 40,000 or so clones in its table, and over 85% of those were observed once. 15% to 20% of the sample is taken by the ten largest. This specimen consisted of PBMCs, obtained from a glioma patient treated with radiotherapy, temozolomide or both. These receptors all stem from a man aged 18 to 29 with glioma.

This sequence joins TRBV4-2 and TRBJ1-1; the D is unclear. Between the trimmed V and J ends, which lost 5 bases and 2 bases, there was a span of 9 bases. This CDR3 spans 13 amino acids. The germline CDR1 and CDR2 sequences are LGHNA and YNFKEQ. The CDR3 DNA sequence: TGTGCCAGCAGCGAAAAAATAAACACTGAAGCTTTCTTT. Translating it yields CASSEKINTEAFF.

The V and J genes are TRBV4-3 and TRBJ1-3, with D uncertain. The CDR3 consists of 15 residues. V dropped 0 bases and J dropped 2 bases, with 8 bases sitting between them. Germline CDR1 is LGHNA and CDR2 is YSLEER. In DNA, the CDR3 is TGCGCCAGCAGCCAAGACCGCTTCCCTGGAAACACCATATATTTT. As protein: CASSQDRFPGNTIYF.

This chain joins TRBV9 and TRBJ2-2, with 7 bases fitting TRBD2. V lost 6 bases, J lost 0 bases, and 5 bases stayed unmatched. The CDR3 contains 15 residues. CDR1 and CDR2 from the germline V gene are SGDLS and YYNGEE. CDR3 region: CASKRSGTNTGELFF. Written as DNA, the CDR3 is TGTGCCAGCAAACGCAGCGGGACGAACACCGGGGAGCTGTTTTTT.